This passage covers 29 T cell receptor beta chains from one sample sequenced in a study of blood T cell repertoires in COVID-19. The table came from immunoSEQ multiplex PCR; TCRdb's copy has only in-frame clones and leaves some out. The sample records approximately 79,000 clones, approximately 80% being singletons. The sequenced sample consisted of peripheral blood. These receptors all come from a woman in her 50s with acute or convalescent COVID-19.

This rearrangement joins TRBV29-1 to TRBJ1-4; D not resolved. The V and J ends lost 0 bases and 5 bases respectively, with 7 bases between them. The CDR3 consists of 13 residues. CDR1 and CDR2 from the germline V gene are SQVTM and ANQGSEA. The CDR3 DNA sequence: TGCAGCGTTGAAGAAAACAGCAATGAAAAACTGTTTTTT. The encoded protein is CSVEENSNEKLFF.

The J gene is TRBJ1-2, the V gene TRBV3-1 (or the pseudogene TRBV3-2); 12 bases are a match to TRBD1. The V gene's germline CDR1 is LGHDT and CDR2 YNNKEL (reference sequence). The V and J ends lost 11 bases and 4 bases, in that order; junction bases with no gene match: 11. The CDR3 runs to 15 residues. CDR3 bases: TGTGCCGGGACGGGACAGGGGGCGCGTGGCTATGGCTACACCTTC. This gives the protein CAGTGQGARGYGYTF.

V is TRBV18 and J is TRBJ2-7, with D uncertain. Trimming pared 4 bases from V and 3 bases from J, leaving 10 bases between. Germline V lookup: CDR1 KGHSH, CDR2 LQKENI. The CDR3 contains 13 residues. CDR3 in amino acids: CASSLVPGYEQYF. CDR3 bases: TGTGCCAGCTCACTCGTACCGGGCTACGAGCAGTACTTC.

The V and J genes are TRBV19 and TRBJ1-6; 9 positions match TRBD1. Trimming at V came to 9 bases and at J to 7 bases, leaving 16 bases not matched to a gene. This CDR3 is 17 amino acids long. Germline CDR1 reads LNHDA; CDR2 reads SQIVND (reference sequence). CDR3 in amino acids: CASRTGATGLSNSPLHF. The CDR3 nucleotides are TGTGCCAGCCGGACAGGGGCCACCGGGCTTTCGAATTCACCCCTCCACTTT.

The chain links TRBV15 to TRBJ1-5; D remains ambiguous. Trimming pared 1 base from V and 3 bases from J, leaving 7 bases between. Germline loops: CDR1 LNHNV, CDR2 YYDKDF (reference sequence). The CDR3 totals 14 residues. This CDR3 is CATSRGGFNQPQHF. Here the CDR3 DNA reads TGTGCCACCAGCAGAGGAGGATTCAATCAGCCCCAGCATTTT.

This clone appeared a few times. V usage is TRBV4-1 and J usage is TRBJ2-7; D is possibly TRBD1 (6 bases). Per germline, CDR1 MGHRA and CDR2 YSYEKL. Trimming stripped 4 bases from V and 1 base from J, with 17 bases between. The CDR3 loop spans 16 amino acids. CDR3 loop: CASSPDRTAISYEQYF. The CDR3 DNA follows: TGCGCCAGCAGCCCAGATAGGACAGCTATTTCCTACGAGCAGTACTTC.

J is TRBJ2-1 and V is TRBV28; 9 nucleotides align to TRBD1. CDR1 is MDHEN and CDR2 is SYDVKM in the germline V gene. The CDR3 totals 12 residues. V was clipped by 4 bases and J by 12 bases; unmatched bases: 4. The CDR3 loop is CASSSGTGRQFF. Written as DNA, the CDR3 is TGTGCCAGCAGTTCGGGGACAGGGAGGCAGTTCTTC.

The chain links TRBV3-1 (or the pseudogene TRBV3-2) to TRBJ2-1; weak D call: TRBD2 (5 bases). CDR3 size: 14 residues. Trimming stripped 0 bases from V and 8 bases from J, with 11 bases between. CDR1 is LGHDT, CDR2 YNNKEL, per germline (reference sequence). CDR3 in amino acids: CASSQDRGFDEQFF. CDR3 nucleotides: TGTGCCAGCAGCCAAGATCGGGGATTTGATGAGCAGTTCTTC.

J is TRBJ2-7 and V is TRBV2; TRBD2 is a possible D gene (5 bases). Germline V gives CDR1 SNHLY, CDR2 FYNNEI. This CDR3 is built from 14 residues. V was trimmed by 5 bases and J by 6 bases, leaving 17 bases between them. CDR3 sequence: CASSLEREKSEQYF. CDR3 coding DNA: TGTGCCAGCAGTCTTGAGAGGGAGAAAAGCGAGCAGTACTTC.

Only one count was recorded for this clone. The chain links TRBV7-9 to TRBJ2-1; a possible D gene is TRBD2 (6 bases). The germline CDR1 and CDR2 sequences are SEHNR and FQNEAQ (reference sequence). V lost 5 bases and J 4 bases, leaving 24 bases between the germline ends. The CDR3 sequence is 18 residues long. The CDR3 reads CASSPRTLQRAEYNEQFF. CDR3 sequence (DNA): TGTGCCAGCAGCCCCAGAACCCTTCAGCGGGCCGAGTACAATGAGCAGTTCTTC.

The CDR3 DNA reads TGTGCCAGCAGTCCACAGGGCGCCGGGGAGCTGTTTTTT. This gives the protein CASSPQGAGELFF. The chain has TRBV2 and TRBJ2-2, with D maybe TRBD1 (6 bases). Trimming shortened V by 5 bases and J by 6 bases, and 10 bases separated the two germline ends. CDR1 SNHLY and CDR2 FYNNEI come from the germline V gene. The length of the CDR3 is 13 residues.

The chain uses TRBV9 and TRBJ2-1; 10 nucleotides align to TRBD2. V gave up 2 bases and J gave up 6 bases; unmatched junction bases: 11. This CDR3 is built from 17 residues. Germline-derived CDR1 and CDR2 are SGDLS and YYNGEE. CDR3 DNA: TGTGCCAGCAGCGTGGATCCGGGACTAGCGACTAGCAATGAGCAGTTCTTC. Translation: CASSVDPGLATSNEQFF. Full variable domain (missing parts from reference TRBV9 and TRBJ2-1): DSGVTQTPKHLITATGQRVTLRCSPRSGDLSVYWYQQSLDQGLQFLIQYYNGEERAKGNILERFSAQQFPDLHSELNLSSLELGDSALYFCASSVDPGLATSNEQFFGPGTRLTVL.

This chain uses TRBV3-1 (or the pseudogene TRBV3-2) with TRBJ2-1; 11 bases map to TRBD2. Germline V gene data show CDR1 as LGHDT and CDR2 as YNNKEL (reference sequence). CDR3 size: 13 residues. Losses at the gene ends were 6 bases for V and 14 bases for J; bases not matched to a gene: 9. CDR3: CASSPSLAGGEFF. The CDR3 DNA is TGTGCCAGCAGTCCCTCATTAGCGGGGGGGGAGTTCTTC.

The chain combines TRBV6-2 or TRBV6-3 with TRBJ1-3; possibly TRBD1 for D (5 bases). The germline V gene has CDR1 MNHEY and CDR2 SVGEGT. This CDR3 is built from 16 residues. Trimming removed 6 bases from V and 0 bases from J, with 15 bases in between. CDR3 residues: CASRPTDRGSGNTIYF. CDR3 in DNA: TGTGCCAGCAGACCTACGGATAGGGGCTCTGGAAACACCATATATTTT.

The table lists this clone with a few counts. The genes are TRBV7-9 and TRBJ1-1; TRBD1 is a possible D gene (6 bases). Germline CDR1 is SEHNR and CDR2 is FQNEAQ (reference sequence). The CDR3 is 17 amino acids. Trimming stripped 6 bases from V and 0 bases from J, with 20 bases between. The CDR3 here is CASRSSRGFGMNTEAFF. The CDR3 bases are TGTGCCAGCAGGAGCTCGAGGGGGTTCGGTATGAACACTGAAGCTTTCTTT.

This clone has more than one count but fewer than ten. V is TRBV16 and J is TRBJ2-7; D is undetermined. There are 14 residues in the CDR3. CDR1 and CDR2 (germline): KGHSY, FQNENV. V gave up 0 bases and J gave up 0 bases, with 6 bases separating them. The CDR3 loop reads CASSQSAGSYEQYF. The CDR3 nucleotides are TGTGCCAGCAGCCAATCGGCAGGCTCCTACGAGCAGTACTTC.

CDR3 coding DNA: TGTGCTAGTGGTGGGACAGGGTCCATCCAAGAGACCCAGTACTTC. As protein: CASGGTGSIQETQYF. The chain joins TRBV12-5 to TRBJ2-5; 9 nucleotides line up with TRBD1. Germline CDR1 is LGHNT and CDR2 is FRNRAP. This CDR3 contains 15 residues. The V and J ends lost 5 bases and 1 base, in that order; junction bases with no gene match: 5. The full variable domain, its missing parts supplied by reference TRBV12-5 and TRBJ2-5, is DARVTQTPRHKVTEMGQEVTMRCQPILGHNTVFWYRQTMMQGLELLAYFRNRAPLDDSGMPKDRFSAEMPDATLATLKIQPSEPRDSAVYFCASGGTGSIQETQYFGPGTRLLVL.

The J gene is TRBJ1-5, the V gene TRBV5-5, with D possibly TRBD1 on 5 matching bases. V was shortened by 4 bases and J by 2 bases, with 10 bases between the two germline ends. Germline V gene sequence: CDR1 SGHKS, CDR2 YYEKEE (reference sequence). This CDR3 region has 14 residues. CDR3 coding DNA: TGTGCCAGCAGCCCGGAAGGGGGCAATCAGCCCCAGCATTTT. Translating gives CASSPEGGNQPQHF. The full variable domain, with the rest looked up from reference TRBV5-5 and TRBJ1-5, is DAGVTQSPTHLIKTRGQQVTLRCSPISGHKSVSWYQQVLGQGPQFIFQYYEKEERGRGNFPDRFSARQFPNYSSELNVNALLLGDSALYLCASSPEGGNQPQHFGDGTRLSIL.

The chain links TRBV12-5 to TRBJ2-1, with D possibly matching TRBD2 (5 bases). This CDR3 region has 15 residues. In germline, CDR1 is LGHNT, CDR2 FRNRAP. The ends were cut back, 7 bases at V and 0 bases at J, with 13 bases in the middle. CDR3 sequence reads: CASADSGSSYNEQFF. The DNA for the CDR3 is TGTGCTAGTGCCGATTCGGGGAGCTCCTACAATGAGCAGTTCTTC.

CDR3 loop: CASRGGDEKLFF. CDR3 in DNA: TGTGCCAGCAGAGGGGGCGATGAAAAACTGTTTTTT. The chain recombines TRBV6-5 with TRBJ1-4; 7 bases line up with TRBD1. J was trimmed by 6 bases and V by 6 bases; bases with no gene match: 1. From germline, CDR1 is MNHEY and CDR2 SVGAGI. The CDR3 length is 12 residues.

V and J are TRBV7-7 and TRBJ1-3, with D unclear. Germline V gene sequence: CDR1 SSHAT, CDR2 FNYEAQ (reference sequence). The V gene lost 2 bases and the J gene lost 3 bases, with 11 bases spanning the gap. This CDR3 has 15 residues. The DNA for the CDR3 is TGTGCCAGCAGCTTATCCCTAAATGGTGGAAACACCATATATTTT. Translated, it gives CASSLSLNGGNTIYF.

Written as DNA, the CDR3 is TGCGCCAGCAGCTTGGTTGGGACAGGGGCCTACAATGAGCAGTTCTTC. Translation: CASSLVGTGAYNEQFF. The J gene is TRBJ2-1, the V gene TRBV5-1; 10 bases agree with TRBD1. J gave up 2 bases and V 0 bases, and 2 bases lay outside the gene matches. In germline, CDR1 is SGHRS, CDR2 YFSETQ. CDR3 length equals 16 residues.

The CDR3 here is CASSLGSGGYNEQFF. For the CDR3, the DNA is TGTGCCAGCAGTTTAGGGTCGGGGGGCTACAATGAGCAGTTCTTC. The J gene is TRBJ2-1, the V gene TRBV27; 7 nucleotides align to TRBD2. After removal of 2 bases from V and 3 bases from J, the junction contained 4 bases not matched to a gene. The CDR3 loop spans 15 amino acids. Germline lookup yields CDR1 MNHEY and CDR2 SMNVEV (reference sequence).

This clone was seen more than once but under ten times. The V and J genes are TRBV25-1 and TRBJ2-1; D might be TRBD2 (6 bases). V lost 5 bases and J 7 bases, leaving 9 bases between the germline ends. The germline gives CDR1 MGHDK, CDR2 SYGVNS. The CDR3 is 12 amino acids. CDR3: CASSWGGNEQFF. The CDR3 coding sequence is TGTGCCAGCAGTTGGGGAGGAAATGAGCAGTTCTTC. The full variable domain, with the rest looked up from reference TRBV25-1 and TRBJ2-1, is EADIYQTPRYLVIGTGKKITLECSQTMGHDKMYWYQQDPGMELHLIHYSYGVNSTEKGDLSSESTVSRIRTEHFPLTLESARPSHTSQYLCASSWGGNEQFFGPGTRLTVL.

V usage is TRBV30 and J usage is TRBJ2-7; 7 nucleotides line up with TRBD2. The V and J ends lost 5 bases and 3 bases, in that order; junction bases with no gene match: 7. Germline V CDR1 and CDR2: GTSNPN, SVGIG (reference sequence). The CDR3 covers 13 residues. The CDR3 DNA reads TGTGCCTGGCAACGGAGCGGGATCTACGAGCAGTACTTC. Translation gives CAWQRSGIYEQYF.

V gene TRBV5-1 combines with J gene TRBJ2-1; TRBD2 agrees at 7 bases. Germline CDR1 is SGHRS and CDR2 is YFSETQ. The V segment lost 4 bases and the J segment 4 bases; nucleotides outside the gene matches: 11. The CDR3 extends over 16 amino acids. The CDR3 is CASSPNQGGVYNEQFF. CDR3 sequence (DNA): TGCGCCAGCAGCCCAAACCAGGGAGGGGTTTACAATGAGCAGTTCTTC.

The chain links TRBV28 to TRBJ2-1; 13 bases are a match to TRBD2. Germline CDR1 is MDHEN and CDR2 is SYDVKM. This CDR3 spans 16 amino acids. Losses at the gene ends were 5 bases for V and 2 bases for J; bases not matched to a gene: 3. The CDR3 region is CASSPTSGRAYNEQFF. The CDR3 nucleotides read TGTGCCAGCAGTCCAACTAGCGGGAGGGCCTACAATGAGCAGTTCTTC. The variable domain in full, completed from reference TRBV28 and TRBJ2-1, reads DVKVTQSSRYLVKRTGEKVFLECVQDMDHENMFWYRQDPGLGLRLIYFSYDVKMKEKGDIPEGYSVSREKKERFSLILESASTNQTSMYLCASSPTSGRAYNEQFFGPGTRLTVL.

The chain has TRBV6-5 and TRBJ2-7; D may be TRBD2 (6 bases). Between the trimmed V and J ends, which lost 3 bases and 6 bases, there was a span of 18 bases. Germline assignment: CDR1 MNHEY and CDR2 SVGAGI. The CDR3 loop spans 15 amino acids. The CDR3 loop reads CASSYGLPGTLEQYF. The CDR3 DNA is TGTGCCAGCAGTTATGGTCTCCCCGGGACTCTCGAGCAGTACTTC.

The chain employs TRBV2 and TRBJ1-4; no clear D. Germline lookup yields CDR1 SNHLY and CDR2 FYNNEI. The CDR3 extends over 12 amino acids. V shed 5 bases and J shed 4 bases, with 5 bases lying between them. The CDR3 bases are TGTGCCAGCAGTCGGGATAATGAAAAACTGTTTTTT. This translates into CASSRDNEKLFF.